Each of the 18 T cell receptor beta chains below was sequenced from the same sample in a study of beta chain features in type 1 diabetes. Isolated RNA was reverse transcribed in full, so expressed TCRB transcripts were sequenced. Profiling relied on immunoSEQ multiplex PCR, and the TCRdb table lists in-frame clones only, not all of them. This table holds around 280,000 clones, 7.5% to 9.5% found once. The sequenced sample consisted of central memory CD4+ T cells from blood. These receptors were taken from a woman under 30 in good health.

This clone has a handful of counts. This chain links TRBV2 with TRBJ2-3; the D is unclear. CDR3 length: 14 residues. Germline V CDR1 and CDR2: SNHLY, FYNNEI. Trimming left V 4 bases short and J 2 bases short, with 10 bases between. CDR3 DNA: TGTGCCAGCAGTGGAGTGACACTCACAGATACGCAGTATTTT. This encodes CASSGVTLTDTQYF.

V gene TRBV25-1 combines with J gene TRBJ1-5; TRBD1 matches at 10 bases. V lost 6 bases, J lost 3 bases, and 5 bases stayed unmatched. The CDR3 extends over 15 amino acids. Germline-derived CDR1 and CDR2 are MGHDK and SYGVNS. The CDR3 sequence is CASRPGQGPNQPQHF. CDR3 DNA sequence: TGTGCCAGCAGACCGGGACAGGGGCCCAATCAGCCCCAGCATTTT.

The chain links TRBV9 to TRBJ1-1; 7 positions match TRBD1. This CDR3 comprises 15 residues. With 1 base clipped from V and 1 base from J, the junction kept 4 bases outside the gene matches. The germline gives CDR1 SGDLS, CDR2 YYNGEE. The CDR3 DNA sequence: TGTGCCAGCAGCGTAATCGGGACAGCGAACACTGAAGCTTTCTTT. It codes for CASSVIGTANTEAFF.

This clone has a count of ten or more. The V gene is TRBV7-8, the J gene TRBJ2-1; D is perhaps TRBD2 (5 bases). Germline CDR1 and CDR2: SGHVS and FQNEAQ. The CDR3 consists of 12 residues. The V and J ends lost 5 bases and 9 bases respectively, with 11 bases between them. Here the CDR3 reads CASSPRGFEQFF. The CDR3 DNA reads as TGTGCCAGCAGCCCTCGGGGTTTTGAGCAGTTCTTC.

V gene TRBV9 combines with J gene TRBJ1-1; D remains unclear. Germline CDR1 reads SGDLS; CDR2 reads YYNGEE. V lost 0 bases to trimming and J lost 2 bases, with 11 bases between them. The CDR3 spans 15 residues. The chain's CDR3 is CASSVGLVGNTEAFF. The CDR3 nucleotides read TGTGCCAGCAGCGTAGGGTTGGTGGGCAACACTGAAGCTTTCTTT.

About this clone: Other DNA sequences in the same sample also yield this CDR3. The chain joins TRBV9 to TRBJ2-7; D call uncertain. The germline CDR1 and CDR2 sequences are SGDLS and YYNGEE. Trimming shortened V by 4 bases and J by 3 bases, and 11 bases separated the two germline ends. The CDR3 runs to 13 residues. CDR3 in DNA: TGTGCCAGCAGCCTTGGAACCCACTACGAGCAGTACTTC. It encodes CASSLGTHYEQYF.

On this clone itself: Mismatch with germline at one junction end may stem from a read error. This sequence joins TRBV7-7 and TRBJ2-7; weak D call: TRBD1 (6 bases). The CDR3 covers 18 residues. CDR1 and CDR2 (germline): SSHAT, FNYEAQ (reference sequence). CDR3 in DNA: TGTGCTAGCAGCTACCGGGGTGGGGACAACGATCACTCCTACGAGCAGTACTTC. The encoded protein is CASSYRGGDNDHSYEQYF.

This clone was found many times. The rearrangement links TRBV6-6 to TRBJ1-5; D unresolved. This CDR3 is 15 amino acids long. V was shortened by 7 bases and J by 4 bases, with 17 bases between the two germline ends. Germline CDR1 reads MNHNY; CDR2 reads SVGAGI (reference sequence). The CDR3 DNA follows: TGTGCCAGCAAGTTCGACCCGACGGTAAATCAGCCCCAGCATTTT. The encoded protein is CASKFDPTVNQPQHF.

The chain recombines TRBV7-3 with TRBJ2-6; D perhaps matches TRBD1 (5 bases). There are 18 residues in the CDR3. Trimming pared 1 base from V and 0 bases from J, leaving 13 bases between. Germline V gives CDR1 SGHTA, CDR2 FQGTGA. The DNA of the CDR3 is TGTGCCAGCAGCTTAATATCCGGACACAGCTCTGGGGCCAACGTCCTGACTTTC. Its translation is CASSLISGHSSGANVLTF. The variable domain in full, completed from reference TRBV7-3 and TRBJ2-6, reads GAGVSQTPSNKVTEKGKYVELRCDPISGHTALYWYRQSLGQGPEFLIYFQGTGAADDSGLPNDRFFAVRPEGSVSTLKIQRTERGDSAVYLCASSLISGHSSGANVLTFGAGSRLTVL.

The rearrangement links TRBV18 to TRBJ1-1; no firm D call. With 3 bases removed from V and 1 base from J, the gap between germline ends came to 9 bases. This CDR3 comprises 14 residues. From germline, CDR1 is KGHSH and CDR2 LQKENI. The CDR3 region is CASSPRLANTEAFF. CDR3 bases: TGTGCCAGCTCACCCCGCCTTGCGAACACTGAAGCTTTCTTT.

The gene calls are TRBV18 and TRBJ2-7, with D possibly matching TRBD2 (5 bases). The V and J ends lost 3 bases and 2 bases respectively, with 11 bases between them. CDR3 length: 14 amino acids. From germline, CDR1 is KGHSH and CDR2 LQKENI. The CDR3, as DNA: TGTGCCAGCTCACCGAGCGGAGATACCTACGAGCAGTACTTC. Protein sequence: CASSPSGDTYEQYF.

The CDR3 DNA sequence: TGTGCCAGCAGCTTAGGAGCCCGCGGGGAGCTGTTTTTT. Translation gives CASSLGARGELFF. V and J are TRBV7-2 and TRBJ2-2; unclear D gene. V was clipped by 1 base and J by 7 bases, with 7 bases between them. Germline V CDR1 and CDR2: SGHTA, FQGNSA. The CDR3 is made up of 13 amino acids.

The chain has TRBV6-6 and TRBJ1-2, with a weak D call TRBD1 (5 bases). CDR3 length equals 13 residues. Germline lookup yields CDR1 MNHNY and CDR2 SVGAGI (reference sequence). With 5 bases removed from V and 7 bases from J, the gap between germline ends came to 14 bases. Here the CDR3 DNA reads TGTGCCAGCAGTCCCGACAGCGTAGTTGGCTACACCTTC. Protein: CASSPDSVVGYTF.

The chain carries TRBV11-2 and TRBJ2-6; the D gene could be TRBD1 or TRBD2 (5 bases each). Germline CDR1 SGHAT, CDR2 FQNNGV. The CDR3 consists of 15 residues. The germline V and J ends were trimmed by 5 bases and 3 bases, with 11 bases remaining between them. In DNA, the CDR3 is TGTGCCAGCAGCCCCACTAGGGGTGGGGCCAACGTCCTGACTTTC. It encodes CASSPTRGGANVLTF.

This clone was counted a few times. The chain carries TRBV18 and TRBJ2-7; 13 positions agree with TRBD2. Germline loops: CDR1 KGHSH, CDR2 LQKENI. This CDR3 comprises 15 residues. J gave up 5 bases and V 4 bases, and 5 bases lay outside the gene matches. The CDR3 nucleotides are TGTGCCAGCTCACTAGGACTAGCGGGAGCACACGAGCAGTACTTC. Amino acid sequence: CASSLGLAGAHEQYF.

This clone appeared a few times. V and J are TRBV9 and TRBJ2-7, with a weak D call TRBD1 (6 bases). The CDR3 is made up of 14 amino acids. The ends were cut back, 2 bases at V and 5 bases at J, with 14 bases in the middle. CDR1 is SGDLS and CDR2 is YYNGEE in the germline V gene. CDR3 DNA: TGTGCCAGCAGCGTTCTCCAGGGGAGCGACGAGCAGTACTTC. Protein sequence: CASSVLQGSDEQYF.

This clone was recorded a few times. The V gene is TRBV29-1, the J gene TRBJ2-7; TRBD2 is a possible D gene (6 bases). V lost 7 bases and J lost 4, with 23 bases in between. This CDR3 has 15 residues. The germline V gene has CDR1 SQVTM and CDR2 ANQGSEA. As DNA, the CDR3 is TGCAGCGCCGTGGTGCGCGGGGTTATGACTTACGAGCAGTACGTC. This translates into CSAVVRGVMTYEQYV.

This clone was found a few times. The CDR3 DNA follows: TGTGCCAGCAGGGATCAGGGGCCCGAAGCTTTCTTT. Residues: CASRDQGPEAFF. The J gene is TRBJ1-1, the V gene TRBV2; TRBD1 might be the D (6 bases). Germline lookup yields CDR1 SNHLY and CDR2 FYNNEI. Trimming shortened V by 6 bases and J by 8 bases, and 13 bases separated the two germline ends. CDR3 length: 12 amino acids.